The 30 T cell receptor beta chains reported below all come from one sample, sequenced in a study of cytomegalovirus exposure and HLA in healthy donors. PCR used 60 Vbeta primers and 13 Jbeta primers. Sequenced by immunoSEQ multiplex PCR; TCRdb stores in-frame clones only, minus some. The top ten hold nearly 9.5% of the sample, which has around 120,000 clones, around 72% seen once. Sequenced input: PBMCs. The receptors originated from a woman in her 50s in good health and CMV-seropositive.

This clone was recorded only once. This chain uses TRBV7-9 with TRBJ1-2; D might be TRBD1 (6 bases). Germline V CDR1 and CDR2: SEHNR, FQNEAQ (reference sequence). Trimming removed 3 bases from V and 4 bases from J, with 12 bases in between. This CDR3 comprises 14 residues. DNA for the CDR3: TGTGCCAGCAGCTTTCAAGGACAGTTCTATGGCTACACCTTC. Encoded protein: CASSFQGQFYGYTF. The whole variable domain, filled in from reference TRBV7-9 and TRBJ1-2, reads DTGVSQNPRHKITKRGQNVTFRCDPISEHNRLYWYRQTLGQGPEFLTYFQNEAQLEKSRLLSDRFSAERPKGSFSTLEIQRTEQGDSAMYLCASSFQGQFYGYTFGSGTRLTVV.

The chain has TRBV27 and TRBJ2-7; D ambiguous. Between the trimmed V and J ends, which lost 5 bases and 4 bases, there was a span of 18 bases. Germline V gives CDR1 MNHEY, CDR2 SMNVEV (reference sequence). The CDR3 runs to 15 residues. CDR3 nucleotides: TGTGCCAGCAGTCCACGCAGAGGCGTCGGGTACGAGCAGTACTTC. Protein product: CASSPRRGVGYEQYF.

The chain uses TRBV9 and TRBJ2-1; 8 positions match TRBD2. Germline CDR1 reads SGDLS; CDR2 reads YYNGEE. The CDR3 is 17 amino acids. V lost 4 bases and J lost 7; bases outside the gene matches: 16. The CDR3 sequence is CASSPGGASGIGNEQFF. The CDR3 nucleotides are TGTGCCAGCAGCCCGGGAGGGGCAAGCGGTATAGGAAATGAGCAGTTCTTC.

This chain connects TRBV10-3 to TRBJ1-1; TRBD1 is a possible D gene (5 bases). V shed 8 bases and J shed 1 base, with 11 bases lying between them. The length of the CDR3 is 13 residues. CDR1 ENHRY and CDR2 SYGVKD come from the germline V gene. Written as DNA, the CDR3 is TGTGCCATCTGTAGACAGCCGAACACTGAAGCTTTCTTT. It is translated as CAICRQPNTEAFF.

This clone was observed a handful of times. The rearrangement joins TRBV7-2 to TRBJ2-3, with D maybe TRBD2 (6 bases). Trimming shortened V by 5 bases and J by 0 bases, and 15 bases separated the two germline ends. The CDR3 contains 16 residues. Looked up from germline, CDR1 is SGHTA and CDR2 is FQGNSA. For the CDR3, the DNA is TGTGCCAGCAGCCCGGGAGTGTTCTCTAGCACAGATACGCAGTATTTT. Translation: CASSPGVFSSTDTQYF.

The rearrangement uses TRBV29-1 and TRBJ2-7; 9 bases line up with TRBD1. V shed 7 bases, J shed 0 bases, and the junction held 7 bases outside the gene matches. Germline V gives CDR1 SQVTM, CDR2 ANQGSEA. There are 14 residues in the CDR3. DNA of the CDR3: TGCAGCGCCAAAAAGACAGGGGGCTCCTACGAGCAGTACTTC. It codes for CSAKKTGGSYEQYF.

The chain employs TRBV19 and TRBJ2-7; 10 bases line up with TRBD2. Germline V CDR1 and CDR2: LNHDA, SQIVND (reference sequence). V gave up 1 base and J gave up 7 bases; unmatched junction bases: 10. This CDR3 region has 16 residues. The CDR3 sequence: CASSIGLAGALGEQYF. CDR3 coding DNA: TGTGCCAGTAGTATAGGGCTAGCGGGAGCTCTCGGGGAGCAGTACTTC.

The rearrangement joins TRBV5-4 to TRBJ2-2; 12 nucleotides match TRBD2. CDR3 length equals 14 residues. Germline V CDR1 and CDR2: SGHNT, YYREEE (reference sequence). V was clipped by 4 bases and J by 8 bases; unmatched bases: 3. CDR3 DNA: TGTGCCAGCAGCCGTGGACTAGCGGGAGGGGAGCTGTTTTTT. It specifies CASSRGLAGGELFF.

J is TRBJ2-7 and V is TRBV4-1, with 8 bases lining up with TRBD1. The V gene's germline CDR1 is MGHRA and CDR2 YSYEKL. The CDR3 covers 15 residues. V lost 2 bases, J lost 4 bases, and 7 bases stayed unmatched. The CDR3 region has the DNA TGCGCCAGCAGCCAAAGCCGGGACAGGTTGTACGAGCAGTACTTC. Translation: CASSQSRDRLYEQYF.

The sample holds a few counts of this clone. The genes are TRBV4-3 and TRBJ2-7, with 9 bases matching TRBD1. This CDR3 spans 15 amino acids. Germline CDR1 reads LGHNA; CDR2 reads YSLEER. The V segment lost 3 bases and the J segment 6 bases; nucleotides outside the gene matches: 9. CDR3 protein: CASSHRDREGSEQYF. The CDR3 DNA reads TGCGCCAGCAGCCACCGGGACAGGGAGGGGAGCGAGCAGTACTTC.

The gene calls are TRBV5-4 and TRBJ2-2; D might be TRBD2 (5 bases). V lost 6 bases and J 4 bases, leaving 10 bases between the germline ends. Germline values: CDR1 SGHNT, CDR2 YYREEE (reference sequence). The CDR3 length is 13 residues. The CDR3 reads CASTLEGTGELFF. The CDR3 DNA reads TGTGCCAGCACCCTAGAGGGCACCGGGGAGCTGTTTTTT.

The chain couples TRBV13 to TRBJ1-6, with D unclear. The CDR3 runs 12 residues. Trimming took off 0 bases at V and 8 bases at J, with 2 bases between the two ends. Germline V gives CDR1 PRHDT, CDR2 FYEKMQ (reference sequence). The CDR3 coding sequence is TGTGCCAGCAGCTTAGGCGATTCACCCCTCCACTTT. It translates to CASSLGDSPLHF.

In this sample, this clone turned up once. The chain is built from TRBV5-1 and TRBJ1-2, with D uncertain. Germline CDR1 reads SGHRS; CDR2 reads YFSETQ. V dropped 0 bases and J dropped 4 bases, with 7 bases sitting between them. The length of the CDR3 is 13 residues. DNA of the CDR3: TGCGCCAGCAGCTTGGGAGGGTCCTATGGCTACACCTTC. Translated, it gives CASSLGGSYGYTF.

As to this clone: Compared with germline, one end of the junction differs, possibly owing to a read error. The chain combines TRBV7-9 with TRBJ1-1, with a weak D call TRBD1 (5 bases). CDR1 and CDR2 (germline): SEHNR, FQNEAQ (reference sequence). The CDR3 runs 12 residues. CDR3 loop: CSSSPMGGEAFF. CDR3 bases: TGTTCCAGCAGCCCAATGGGGGGAGAAGCTTTCTTT.

V and J are TRBV29-1 and TRBJ2-3, with D tentatively TRBD2 (6 bases). Germline V gene sequence: CDR1 SQVTM, CDR2 ANQGSEA. The ends were cut back, 4 bases at V and 1 base at J, with 12 bases in the middle. This CDR3 spans 14 amino acids. CDR3 sequence reads: CSVVGTGGTDTQYF. CDR3 DNA: TGCAGCGTTGTCGGGACGGGGGGCACAGATACGCAGTATTTT.

The J gene is TRBJ1-3, the V gene TRBV7-9; D might be TRBD1 (6 bases). The germline V gene has CDR1 SEHNR and CDR2 FQNEAQ (reference sequence). This CDR3 is built from 13 residues. Trimming removed 5 bases at V and 8 bases at J, with 13 bases between. This CDR3 is CASSLQGSDTIYF. CDR3 sequence (DNA): TGTGCCAGCAGCCTACAGGGATCGGACACCATATATTTT.

The chain has TRBV11-1 and TRBJ2-5; TRBD2 agrees at 7 bases. The V and J ends lost 5 bases and 3 bases, in that order; junction bases with no gene match: 6. The CDR3 is 14 amino acids. Per germline, CDR1 SGHAT and CDR2 FQDESV (reference sequence). In DNA, the CDR3 is TGTGCCAGCAGCGAGGCTAGCGGCGAAGAGACCCAGTACTTC. Protein sequence: CASSEASGEETQYF.

The V and J genes are TRBV9 and TRBJ2-1, with 8 bases matching TRBD1. The CDR3 consists of 16 residues. Trimming took 2 bases from V and 2 from J; bases not matched to a gene: 6. The germline gives CDR1 SGDLS, CDR2 YYNGEE. The CDR3 nucleotides are TGTGCCAGCAGCGTTGATCCGGGACAGGCCTACAATGAGCAGTTCTTC. As protein: CASSVDPGQAYNEQFF. Using reference TRBV9 and TRBJ2-1 for the parts outside the CDR3, the full variable domain is DSGVTQTPKHLITATGQRVTLRCSPRSGDLSVYWYQQSLDQGLQFLIQYYNGEERAKGNILERFSAQQFPDLHSELNLSSLELGDSALYFCASSVDPGQAYNEQFFGPGTRLTVL.

The chain is built from TRBV6-5 and TRBJ1-2; D is unresolved. In germline, CDR1 is MNHEY, CDR2 SVGAGI. V gave up 8 bases and J gave up 3 bases, with 10 bases separating them. The CDR3 has 12 residues. The CDR3 DNA sequence: TGTGCCAGCGGAGCGGGAGACTATGGCTACACCTTC. Its translation is CASGAGDYGYTF.

A few counts support this clone. The V gene is TRBV27, the J gene TRBJ2-2; D is ambiguous. The germline V gene has CDR1 MNHEY and CDR2 SMNVEV (reference sequence). The CDR3 totals 14 residues. V gave up 1 base and J gave up 1 base, with 4 bases separating them. The CDR3 here is CASSLFRNTGELFF. CDR3 nucleotide sequence: TGTGCCAGCAGTTTATTCCGGAACACCGGGGAGCTGTTTTTT.

The chain carries TRBV29-1 and TRBJ2-7; 8 bases are shared with TRBD1. V shed 1 base, J shed 6 bases, and the junction held 8 bases outside the gene matches. The CDR3 totals 14 residues. CDR1 SQVTM and CDR2 ANQGSEA come from the germline V gene. CDR3 region: CSVEGPPGQGEQYF. The CDR3 nucleotides read TGCAGCGTTGAAGGACCACCCGGACAGGGCGAGCAGTACTTC.

This clone turned up a few times. The rearrangement joins TRBV11-1 to TRBJ1-6; D gene unclear. The V and J ends lost 5 bases and 0 bases respectively, with 8 bases between them. Germline V gene lookup returns CDR1 SGHAT and CDR2 FQDESV (reference sequence). This CDR3 comprises 15 residues. The CDR3 protein is CASSPRGSYNSPLHF. In DNA form, the CDR3 reads TGTGCCAGCAGCCCGAGAGGCTCCTATAATTCACCCCTCCACTTT.

The chain has TRBV5-1 and TRBJ2-5; TRBD2 is a possible D gene (5 bases). Germline loops: CDR1 SGHRS, CDR2 YFSETQ. V lost 1 base and J 9 bases, leaving 13 bases between the germline ends. This CDR3 spans 13 amino acids. The CDR3 DNA follows: TGCGCCAGCAGCTTGCAGTTAGGGAGCCCCCAGTACTTC. Protein: CASSLQLGSPQYF.

The chain links TRBV9 to TRBJ2-3, with D hard to call. The CDR3 is 13 residues long. Trimming left V 0 bases short and J 6 bases short, with 8 bases between. From germline, CDR1 is SGDLS and CDR2 YYNGEE. The CDR3 DNA reads TGTGCCAGCAGCGTAGCGAGCTGGGATACGCAGTATTTT. Its protein is CASSVASWDTQYF.

The chain combines TRBV30 with TRBJ2-1, with D tentatively TRBD1 (5 bases). V gave up 0 bases and J gave up 10 bases, with 13 bases separating them. Per the germline V gene, CDR1 is GTSNPN and CDR2 is SVGIG (reference sequence). This CDR3 region has 13 residues. CDR3 protein: CAWSVKDKDEQFF. In DNA form, the CDR3 reads TGTGCCTGGAGTGTGAAGGACAAGGACGAGCAGTTCTTC.

The chain carries TRBV5-4 and TRBJ1-2; 8 bases line up with TRBD1. This CDR3 is 13 amino acids long. The trim removed 2 bases at V and 5 bases at J, leaving 2 bases unmatched. In germline, CDR1 is SGHNT, CDR2 YYREEE (reference sequence). The CDR3 region is CASSFRQGYGYTF. DNA of the CDR3: TGTGCCAGCAGCTTTCGACAGGGGTATGGCTACACCTTC.

This chain links TRBV15 with TRBJ1-4; the match to TRBD1 covers 7 bases. The CDR3 extends over 16 amino acids. The ends lost 5 bases at V and 2 bases at J; junction bases unmatched: 8. CDR1 and CDR2 from the germline V gene are LNHNV and YYDKDF (reference sequence). Here the CDR3 reads CATSGQVPGTNEKLFF. Here the CDR3 DNA reads TGTGCCACCAGCGGACAGGTTCCGGGGACTAATGAAAAACTGTTTTTT.

This chain connects TRBV10-1 to TRBJ2-1; 13 bases are shared with TRBD2. This CDR3 is built from 17 residues. Germline V lookup: CDR1 WNHNN, CDR2 SYGVQD (reference sequence). J was trimmed by 4 bases and V by 2 bases; bases with no gene match: 5. The CDR3 loop reads CASSEIGTSGAYNEQFF. As DNA, the CDR3 is TGCGCCAGCAGTGAGATAGGGACTAGCGGGGCATACAATGAGCAGTTCTTC.

The rearrangement uses TRBV13 and TRBJ2-7; D is ambiguous. This CDR3 spans 14 amino acids. CDR1 PRHDT and CDR2 FYEKMQ come from the germline V gene (reference sequence). V gave up 0 bases and J gave up 0 bases, with 6 bases separating them. For the CDR3, the DNA is TGTGCCAGCAGCTTAGGCTCCGGCTCCTACGAGCAGTACTTC. Its translation is CASSLGSGSYEQYF.

This clone came up a few times. This chain links TRBV27 with TRBJ1-6; 7 bases line up with TRBD1. The germline gives CDR1 MNHEY, CDR2 SMNVEV (reference sequence). After removal of 6 bases from V and 5 bases from J, the junction contained 10 bases not matched to a gene. The CDR3 is made up of 16 amino acids. The CDR3 DNA reads as TGTGCCAGCAGATCCTACTCCCAGGGGGATAATTCACCCCTCCACTTT. This codes for CASRSYSQGDNSPLHF.